The table lists the clone carrying this T cell receptor (beta chain) with a few counts. Per the original data handling: Quantification of nucleated cells was approximated via reference gene primer amplification. TCRdb keeps only in-frame clones here, not all; method: immunoSEQ multiplex PCR. Clone size and the V and J calls come from that table; the DNA yielded D and trimming. The table includes under 450,000 clones, roughly 86% detected once. This CDR3 is 18 amino acids long. CDR1 SNHLY and CDR2 FYNNEI come from the germline V gene. V dropped 6 bases and J dropped 2 bases, with 25 bases sitting between them. Enrolled through a virtual design, the participants were between 18 and 89 years of age and came from some 26 US areas. Donors of Cohort 3 who recovered were those that had two negative PCRs, clearance, or symptom resolution. The source of the sample is a study of blood T cell repertoires in COVID-19. In the study overall: Sample material is recorded as cDNA or gDNA derived from T cells, B-cell-depleted T cells, or PBMCs.

This sequence joins TRBV2 and TRBJ1-1; the D gene is possibly TRBD1 (5 bases). Sequencing was carried out using PBMCs or T cells enriched from blood (not recorded which). This clonotype was sampled from a man aged 25-45 years who had recovered from COVID-19. CDR3 sequence reads: CASSFVGTQPLLNTEAFF. The CDR3 DNA sequence: TGTGCCAGCAGCTTCGTCGGGACTCAGCCTCTCCTTAACACTGAAGCTTTCTTT.